A single sample gave rise to the 16 T cell receptor beta chains below, sequenced in a study of TIL therapy for anti-PD-1-resistant metastatic lung cancer. Sample time point: pre-treatment sample, taken before nivolumab and TIL therapy. The immunoSEQ assay was v3. The protocol was immunoSEQ multiplex PCR, while the TCRdb copy is restricted to in-frame clones and leaves out a portion. The sample has about 36,000 clones; 73% are singletons. Material: blood, obtained at baseline. The source is a person aged 25 to 79 with non-small cell lung cancer.

The chain is built from TRBV7-2 and TRBJ2-2; maybe TRBD1 (6 bases). V gave up 2 bases and J gave up 0 bases, with 10 bases separating them. This CDR3 comprises 16 residues. Germline V lookup: CDR1 SGHTA, CDR2 FQGNSA. The CDR3 reads CASSLLDRSNTGELFF. The CDR3 nucleotides are TGTGCCAGCAGCTTACTGGACAGATCGAACACCGGGGAGCTGTTTTTT.

The chain is built from TRBV4-3 and TRBJ2-7; 9 bases are shared with TRBD1. CDR3 length: 15 residues. Germline assignment: CDR1 LGHNA and CDR2 YSLEER. The V segment lost 1 base and the J segment 7 bases; nucleotides outside the gene matches: 8. The CDR3 region is CASSQATGGAGEQYF. CDR3 sequence (DNA): TGCGCCAGCAGCCAAGCCACAGGGGGCGCGGGGGAGCAGTACTTC.

The chain couples TRBV7-3 to TRBJ2-1; TRBD2 agrees at 7 bases. V gave up 1 base and J gave up 1 base; unmatched junction bases: 4. This CDR3 comprises 16 residues. Germline-derived CDR1 and CDR2 are SGHTA and FQGTGA. CDR3: CASSLMGGSSYNEQFF. The DNA for the CDR3 is TGTGCCAGCAGCTTAATGGGCGGGAGTTCCTACAATGAGCAGTTCTTC.

The chain carries TRBV27 and TRBJ2-3; 9 positions agree with TRBD2. The CDR3 totals 17 residues. Germline loops: CDR1 MNHEY, CDR2 SMNVEV (reference sequence). V trimming: 2 bases; J trimming: 6 bases; junction bases outside the gene matches: 12. DNA of the CDR3: TGTGCCAGCAGTTTAGGGGCGGAGCGGGGGGTTTTGGATACGCAGTATTTT. It translates to CASSLGAERGVLDTQYF.

This clone was found once. The chain combines TRBV4-1 with TRBJ2-7, with 7 bases lining up with TRBD2. Germline-derived CDR1 and CDR2 are MGHRA and YSYEKL. The CDR3 is 15 amino acids. Trimming took 0 bases from V and 1 from J; bases not matched to a gene: 3. CDR3 loop: CASSQEGLFSYEQYF. Written as DNA, the CDR3 is TGCGCCAGCAGCCAAGAGGGACTATTTTCCTACGAGCAGTACTTC.

This clone was seen a few times. This rearrangement joins TRBV9 to TRBJ1-4; TRBD1 agrees at 8 bases. The CDR3 is made up of 15 amino acids. The germline V gene encodes CDR1 SGDLS and CDR2 YYNGEE. V was pared by 2 bases and J by 7 bases, with 7 bases of the junction left unmatched. Here the CDR3 reads CASSVLQGEGEKLFF. CDR3 sequence (DNA): TGTGCCAGCAGCGTCTTACAGGGGGAGGGTGAAAAACTGTTTTTT.

The V and J genes are TRBV7-2 and TRBJ1-1; D is unresolved. With 1 base removed from V and 3 bases from J, the gap between germline ends came to 9 bases. Germline V gives CDR1 SGHTA, CDR2 FQGNSA. This CDR3 spans 14 amino acids. The CDR3, as DNA: TGTGCCAGCAGCTTAGGCGTCCGGGACACTGAAGCTTTCTTT. Encoded protein: CASSLGVRDTEAFF. Full variable domain (rest looked up from reference TRBV7-2 and TRBJ1-1): GAGVSQSPSNKVTEKGKDVELRCDPISGHTALYWYRQSLGQGLEFLIYFQGNSAPDKSGLPSDRFSAERTGGSVSTLTIQRTQQEDSAVYLCASSLGVRDTEAFFGQGTRLTVV.

V is TRBV28 and J is TRBJ2-1, with D maybe TRBD2 (5 bases). CDR3 length: 13 residues. V was shortened by 5 bases and J by 2 bases, with 7 bases between the two germline ends. Germline assignment: CDR1 MDHEN and CDR2 SYDVKM. CDR3 sequence (DNA): TGTGCCAGCAGTGCCGGGACCTACAATGAGCAGTTCTTC. Protein: CASSAGTYNEQFF.

This clone was observed a few times. This chain joins TRBV1 and TRBJ1-5. TRBV1 is recorded as a pseudogene. The CDR3 runs 16 residues. CDR3 coding DNA: TGCACCAGCAGCCAGGTTCCGGGTTTAAGCAATCAGCCCCAGCATTTT. Protein sequence: CTSSQVPGLSNQPQHF.

The V call is TRBV2, the J call TRBJ1-2; D possibly corresponds to TRBD1 (5 bases). Trimming took off 10 bases at V and 8 bases at J, with 17 bases between the two ends. Germline V gives CDR1 SNHLY, CDR2 FYNNEI. This CDR3 is built from 12 residues. CDR3 in DNA: TGTGCCACCTCCGGCAGGGTTTTAGGCTACACCTTC. It is translated as CATSGRVLGYTF. Complete variable domain (other parts from reference TRBV2 and TRBJ1-2): EPEVTQTPSHQVTQMGQEVILRCVPISNHLYFYWYRQILGQKVEFLVSFYNNEISEKSEIFDDQFSVERPDGSNFTLKIRSTKLEDSAMYFCATSGRVLGYTFGSGTRLTVV.

A few counts support this clone. The V gene is TRBV6-5, the J gene TRBJ1-5, with D uncertain. The germline V and J ends were trimmed by 5 bases and 0 bases, with 5 bases remaining between them. CDR1 and CDR2 from the germline V gene are MNHEY and SVGAGI. The CDR3 runs to 13 residues. CDR3 sequence (DNA): TGTGCCAGCAGTCCCAATAGCAATCAGCCCCAGCATTTT. Translation gives CASSPNSNQPQHF.

This chain uses TRBV5-6 with TRBJ2-7; 8 nucleotides align to TRBD1. This CDR3 region has 15 residues. The germline V gene encodes CDR1 SGHDT and CDR2 YYEEEE. Germline trimming cut 1 base from V and 2 bases from J; bases unmatched to any gene: 5. CDR3 sequence reads: CASSLTGGSTYEQYF. Here the CDR3 DNA reads TGTGCCAGCAGCTTGACAGGGGGAAGCACCTACGAGCAGTACTTC.

The chain links TRBV19 to TRBJ2-6; 12 bases match TRBD1. Germline CDR1 reads LNHDA; CDR2 reads SQIVND (reference sequence). The CDR3 is made up of 18 amino acids. With V trimmed by 5 bases and J by 4 bases, 9 bases remained unmatched. The chain's CDR3 is CASSSGTGGLGGANVLTF. CDR3 DNA: TGTGCCAGTAGTTCCGGGACAGGGGGCTTAGGAGGGGCCAACGTCCTGACTTTC.

This clone was observed once. V is TRBV6-1 and J is TRBJ2-7, with D uncertain. There are 13 residues in the CDR3. Trimming left V 2 bases short and J 3 bases short, with 8 bases between. From germline, CDR1 is MNHNS and CDR2 SASEGT. The CDR3 DNA sequence: TGTGCCAGCAGTGAAAATCGTTACTACGAGCAGTACTTC. This codes for CASSENRYYEQYF.

The chain employs TRBV7-3 and TRBJ1-6, with D hard to call. V lost 5 bases and J 7 bases, leaving 9 bases between the germline ends. Germline CDR1 SGHTA, CDR2 FQGTGA. The CDR3 has 13 amino acids. CDR3 nucleotide sequence: TGTGCCAGCAGCCTTATACCGAATTCACCCCTCCACTTT. This gives the protein CASSLIPNSPLHF.

V gene TRBV4-3 combines with J gene TRBJ2-3; D gene uncertain. The CDR3 covers 15 residues. The V end was cut by 0 bases, the J end by 1 base, with 8 bases between. Germline loops: CDR1 LGHNA, CDR2 YSLEER. This CDR3 reads CASSQDETGTDTQYF. The CDR3 coding sequence is TGCGCCAGCAGCCAAGATGAGACGGGCACAGATACGCAGTATTTT.